Below are 15 T cell receptor beta chains sequenced from a single sample in a study of regulatory T cells in long-lasting Graves disease. Time point described: newly diagnosed GD, antithyroid drugs for less than 3 months. The authors made the TCR library using RNA they extracted from PBMCs. Library construction for TCR beta used iRepertoire HTBI primers and Arm-PCR of CDR3 regions. TCRdb fed the multiplex PCR reads into MiXCR, producing one record per CDR3 protein. The sample contains 600,000 to 650,000 distinct CDR3 sequences, about 15% of which appear only once. These sequences were also reported in another study, on T cells in Graves' hyperthyroidism and ophthalmopathy.

This material consisted of peripheral blood mononuclear cells (PBMCs), taken at new diagnosis, from a patient treated with antithyroid drugs. These receptors were collected from a woman younger than 45 with Graves disease.

This clonotype was found many times. The chain couples TRBV27 to TRBJ2-1; D might be TRBD2 (5 bases). The germline V gene encodes CDR1 MNHEY and CDR2 SMNVEV (reference sequence). The CDR3 runs to 16 residues. Trimming took off 5 bases at V and 6 bases at J, with 20 bases between the two ends. The CDR3 region is CASSHLPGLGGNEQFF. For the CDR3, the DNA is TGTGCCAGCAGTCACCTCCCCGGGCTAGGAGGCAATGAGCAGTTCTTC.

This clonotype was found a few times. The rearrangement links TRBV7-9 to TRBJ2-2, with TRBD1 matching over 8 bases. The germline V gene encodes CDR1 SEHNR and CDR2 FQNEAQ (reference sequence). The length of the CDR3 is 14 residues. V shed 5 bases and J 3 bases; nucleotides not matched to a gene: 2. DNA for the CDR3: TGTGCCAGCAGCACGGACAGGGACACCGGGGAGCTGTTTTTT. As protein: CASSTDRDTGELFF. Based on the CDR3 plus reference TRBV7-9 and TRBJ2-2, the full variable domain is DTGVSQNPRHKITKRGQNVTFRCDPISEHNRLYWYRQTLGQGPEFLTYFQNEAQLEKSRLLSDRFSAERPKGSFSTLEIQRTEQGDSAMYLCASSTDRDTGELFFGEGSRLTVL.

This clonotype was found a few times. The chain employs TRBV5-1 and TRBJ2-1; TRBD2 matches at 10 bases. Germline loops: CDR1 SGHRS, CDR2 YFSETQ. The ends lost 0 bases at V and 9 bases at J; junction bases unmatched: 9. The CDR3 is 16 amino acids. The CDR3 here is CASSLGVSGGFIEQFF. The CDR3 DNA reads as TGCGCCAGCAGCTTGGGAGTTAGCGGGGGGTTTATTGAGCAGTTCTTC.

This clonotype was counted many times. The chain uses TRBV10-3 and TRBJ2-3; the D is unclear. The CDR3 length is 14 residues. V gave up 7 bases and J gave up 2 bases, with 13 bases separating them. Germline values: CDR1 ENHRY, CDR2 SYGVKD. CDR3 bases: TGTGCCATCATCGCCCACCTTTACACAGATACGCAGTATTTT. Translated, it gives CAIIAHLYTDTQYF.

The chain combines TRBV19 with TRBJ1-4; D gene unclear. Per the germline V gene, CDR1 is LNHDA and CDR2 is SQIVND (reference sequence). The ends were cut back, 1 base at V and 11 bases at J, with 11 bases in the middle. There are 13 residues in the CDR3. The CDR3 nucleotides read TGTGCCAGTAGTATAGGGGCGGACCCTAAACTGTTTTTT. Protein product: CASSIGADPKLFF.

This clonotype was counted between two and nine times. The chain has TRBV7-3 and TRBJ1-1; possible D gene TRBD1, 6 bases. There are 13 residues in the CDR3. Germline assignment: CDR1 SGHTA and CDR2 FQGTGA. Between the trimmed V and J ends, which lost 5 bases and 4 bases, there was a span of 11 bases. For the CDR3, the DNA is TGTGCCAGCAGCGCCACAGGGAGCACTGAAGCTTTCTTT. It specifies CASSATGSTEAFF.

J is TRBJ2-7 and V is TRBV5-5, with 9 positions matching TRBD1. This CDR3 has 15 residues. In germline, CDR1 is SGHKS, CDR2 YYEKEE (reference sequence). The junction had 15 bases not matched to a gene; V was cut back by 7 bases and J by 7 bases. CDR3 protein: CASRGTGLFGQEQYF. The CDR3 DNA follows: TGTGCCAGCCGCGGGACAGGGCTTTTCGGTCAAGAGCAGTACTTC. Supplemented by reference TRBV5-5 and TRBJ2-7, the full variable domain reads DAGVTQSPTHLIKTRGQQVTLRCSPISGHKSVSWYQQVLGQGPQFIFQYYEKEERGRGNFPDRFSARQFPNYSSELNVNALLLGDSALYLCASRGTGLFGQEQYFGPGTRLTVT.

In its sample, this clonotype was seen once. The rearrangement uses TRBV6-9 and TRBJ1-1, with 8 bases aligning to TRBD1. The CDR3 is 15 amino acids. Per germline, CDR1 MNHGY and CDR2 SVAAGI. The V segment lost 3 bases and the J segment 5 bases; nucleotides outside the gene matches: 8. The CDR3 DNA is TGTGCCAGCAGTTACTCCGGGACAGGACGGACTGAAGCTTTCTTT. This codes for CASSYSGTGRTEAFF.

This clonotype showed up just a few times. The chain uses TRBV5-1 and TRBJ2-7, with 9 nucleotides matching TRBD1. The CDR3 sequence is 13 residues long. Germline trimming cut 4 bases from V and 5 bases from J; bases unmatched to any gene: 4. CDR1 is SGHRS, CDR2 YFSETQ, per germline. CDR3 nucleotide sequence: TGCGCCAGCAGCACCCGGGACAGGGACGAGCAGTACTTC. This translates into CASSTRDRDEQYF.

The gene calls are TRBV30 and TRBJ1-6; TRBD1 is a possible D gene (5 bases). Trimming shortened V by 3 bases and J by 5 bases, and 11 bases separated the two germline ends. CDR1 is GTSNPN and CDR2 is SVGIG in the germline V gene (reference sequence). This CDR3 spans 14 amino acids. The CDR3 nucleotides are TGTGCCTGGAGCCCGGGACCAAATAATTCACCCCTCCACTTT. As protein: CAWSPGPNNSPLHF.

This clonotype was detected only a few times. Being one base from a much bigger clone, this may be a read error. The rearrangement links TRBV20-1 to TRBJ1-5; D ambiguous. Between the trimmed V and J ends, which lost 4 bases and 3 bases, there was a span of 13 bases. Per the germline V gene, CDR1 is DFQATT and CDR2 is SNEGSKA (reference sequence). The CDR3 is made up of 14 amino acids. The chain's CDR3 is CSAIRVDDNQPQHF. The CDR3 region has the DNA TGCAGTGCTATTAGGGTGGATGACAATCAGCCCCAGCATTTT.

This clonotype was detected only a few times. The chain joins TRBV20-1 to TRBJ2-3; D may be TRBD1 (5 bases). Deletions cut 6 bases from V and 0 bases from J, with 10 bases between. The CDR3 spans 13 residues. From germline, CDR1 is DFQATT and CDR2 SNEGSKA (reference sequence). The CDR3 DNA reads as TGCAGTGCCCTGACAGCTAGCACAGATACGCAGTATTTT. This translates into CSALTASTDTQYF.

A single count supports this clonotype. The CDR3 coding sequence is TGTGCCAGCAGCTTGGAACTAGCGGGAGTTGGCGTTGAGCAGTTCTTC. Its translation: CASSLELAGVGVEQFF. The chain uses TRBV5-4 and TRBJ2-1; 11 positions agree with TRBD2. CDR1 and CDR2 from the germline V gene are SGHNT and YYREEE (reference sequence). V shed 0 bases and J 9 bases; nucleotides not matched to a gene: 8. The CDR3 runs 16 residues.

This clonotype occurred many times. This sequence joins TRBV7-2 and TRBJ2-3, with D possibly TRBD1 on 6 matching bases. With 0 bases removed from V and 4 bases from J, the gap between germline ends came to 17 bases. This CDR3 spans 17 amino acids. CDR1 is SGHTA, CDR2 FQGNSA, per germline. The CDR3 loop is CASSLAEWTVNPDTQYF. The CDR3 DNA is TGTGCCAGCAGCTTAGCGGAGTGGACAGTGAATCCAGATACGCAGTATTTT.

This clonotype was seen repeatedly, ten times or more. This rearrangement joins TRBV28 to TRBJ1-6; D is ambiguous. The V end lost 4 bases, the J end lost 7 bases, and 14 bases lay between the germline ends. There are 15 residues in the CDR3. CDR1 is MDHEN and CDR2 is SYDVKM in the germline V gene. Written as DNA, the CDR3 is TGTGCCAGCAGTTCCGCGGGCAGAGCGAATTCACCCCTCCACTTT. Amino acids: CASSSAGRANSPLHF. The full variable domain, in which reference TRBV28 and TRBJ1-6 provide the parts outside the CDR3, is DVKVTQSSRYLVKRTGEKVFLECVQDMDHENMFWYRQDPGLGLRLIYFSYDVKMKEKGDIPEGYSVSREKKERFSLILESASTNQTSMYLCASSSAGRANSPLHFGNGTRLTVT.